The rows below give T cell receptor beta chains drawn from one sample of a study of blood T cells in healthy people across ages. TCRdb called the 5' RACE reads again in MiXCR, with one record for every CDR3 protein. Of roughly 1.7 million distinct CDR3 sequences listed, around 36% are singletons. Sequences were obtained from blood. These receptors all come from a woman in her 30s in good health. CDR3s include the opening cysteine and the closing phenylalanine or tryptophan. D genes are given only for firm matches. Only part of the rows carry a size: once, few, many, or a class if the clone is expanded.

v_gene,j_gene,d_gene,abundance,CDR3nt,CDR3aa
TRBV6-5,TRBJ2-6,NA,NA,TGTGCCAGCAGCCTTGAGTACTCTGGGGCCAACGTCCTGACTTTC,CASSLEYSGANVLTF
TRBV28,TRBJ2-3,NA,NA,TGTGCCAGCAGTCGGGACTTCGAGGATACGCAGTATTTT,CASSRDFEDTQYF
TRBV20-1,TRBJ1-1,TRBD1,NA,TGCAGTGCCCGGGGACAGGGGGCCACTGAAGCTTTCTTT,CSARGQGATEAFF
TRBV27,TRBJ2-3,TRBD1,few,TGTGCCAGCAGTTCGGGGGACAGGGGTGGTACATTGGCAGATACGCAGTATTTT,CASSSGDRGGTLADTQYF
TRBV4-1,TRBJ1-2,NA,once,TGCGCCAGCAGCCAAGTGGTGGCAGCGGGCAACAATGGCTACACCTTC,CASSQVVAAGNNGYTF
TRBV20-1,TRBJ2-7,NA,NA,TGCAGTGCTAGAGATCTGCCGGCAGGCCCCTGGTACGAGCAGTACTTC,CSARDLPAGPWYEQYF
TRBV18,TRBJ2-7,NA,NA,TGTGCCAGCTCACCAAGCACAAGGGTATTATACGAGCAGTACTTC,CASSPSTRVLYEQYF
TRBV10-3,TRBJ2-7,NA,many,TGTGCCATCAGTAAGCTAGCAGTCCACGAGCAGTACTTC,CAISKLAVHEQYF
TRBV7-2,TRBJ2-7,NA,NA,TGTGCCAGCAGCCCTGTTGGCAGCGGTTTGTACGAGCAGTACTTC,CASSPVGSGLYEQYF
TRBV5-6,TRBJ2-7,TRBD2,NA,TGTGCCAGCAGCCCGGGGGGGTCGGGCGAGCAGTACTTC,CASSPGGSGEQYF
TRBV5-1,TRBJ2-3,TRBD2,NA,TGCGCCAGCAGGCCGGGACTAAGTAGTACAGATACGCAGTATTTT,CASRPGLSSTDTQYF
TRBV20-1,TRBJ2-3,TRBD2,NA,TGCAGTGCCCGCCGGGGGGGGCCGGGCACAGATACGCAGTATTTT,CSARRGGPGTDTQYF
TRBV9,TRBJ2-7,NA,NA,TGTGCCAGCAGCTTGGGGGCCTCAAAACATAACTACGAGCAGTACTTC,CASSLGASKHNYEQYF